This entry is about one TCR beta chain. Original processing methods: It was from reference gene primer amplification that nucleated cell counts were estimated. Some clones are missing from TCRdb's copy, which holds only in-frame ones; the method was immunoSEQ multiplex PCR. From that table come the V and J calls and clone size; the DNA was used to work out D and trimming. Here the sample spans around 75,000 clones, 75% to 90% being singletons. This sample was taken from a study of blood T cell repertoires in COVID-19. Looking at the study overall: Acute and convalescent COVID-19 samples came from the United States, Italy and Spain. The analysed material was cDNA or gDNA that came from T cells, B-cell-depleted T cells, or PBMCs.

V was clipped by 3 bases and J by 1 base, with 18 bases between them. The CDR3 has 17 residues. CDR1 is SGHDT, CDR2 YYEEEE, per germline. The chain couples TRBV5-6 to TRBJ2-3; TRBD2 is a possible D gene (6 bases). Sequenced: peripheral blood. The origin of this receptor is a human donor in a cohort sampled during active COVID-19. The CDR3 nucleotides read TGTGCCAGCAGCTATAGGTATGGGGGGTCGGGCACAGATACGCAGTATTTT. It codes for CASSYRYGGSGTDTQYF.